Below, 31 T cell receptor beta chains from the same sample are listed, as sequenced in a study of blood T cell repertoires in COVID-19. Clones were read by immunoSEQ multiplex PCR, and TCRdb kept only the in-frame ones, dropping some. In the table there are 200,000 to 300,000 clones, more than 85% of which are singletons. The sample was PBMCs or T cells enriched from blood (not recorded which). These receptors originate from a young woman who had recovered from COVID-19.

J is TRBJ2-1 and V is TRBV24-1, with TRBD2 as a possible D gene (6 bases). Trimming took off 8 bases at V and 11 bases at J, with 18 bases between the two ends. In germline, CDR1 is KGHDR, CDR2 SFDVKD. This CDR3 region has 13 residues. The CDR3 DNA reads TGTGCCACCACCGATGGGTGGGGGGAGAAGCAGTTCTTC. This codes for CATTDGWGEKQFF.

This chain links TRBV28 with TRBJ1-5; D unresolved. From germline, CDR1 is MDHEN and CDR2 SYDVKM. This CDR3 is built from 11 residues. V shed 3 bases and J shed 5 bases, with 2 bases lying between them. The CDR3 loop reads CASSFDQPQHF. CDR3 sequence (DNA): TGTGCCAGCAGTTTCGATCAGCCCCAGCATTTT.

The rearrangement links TRBV6-6 to TRBJ2-1, with TRBD1 matching 9 bases. The CDR3 extends over 14 amino acids. V trimming: 5 bases; J trimming: 10 bases; junction bases outside the gene matches: 9. Germline-derived CDR1 and CDR2 are MNHNY and SVGAGI (reference sequence). The CDR3 protein is CASSQRDRAVEQFF. The CDR3 DNA is TGTGCCAGCAGTCAAAGGGACAGGGCTGTCGAGCAGTTCTTC.

The chain has TRBV7-9 and TRBJ1-2; D unresolved. This CDR3 region has 11 residues. The germline V and J ends were trimmed by 1 base and 7 bases, with 4 bases remaining between them. The germline CDR1 and CDR2 sequences are SEHNR and FQNEAQ (reference sequence). The CDR3 region has the DNA TGTGCCAGCAGCTTAGTCTCTGGCTACACCTTC. Its translation is CASSLVSGYTF.

This clone was seen only a few times. CDR3 residues: CASTQIEAFF. CDR3 bases: TGTGCCAGCACCCAGATTGAAGCTTTCTTT. The rearrangement links TRBV7-2 to TRBJ1-1, with unresolved D. The CDR3 runs to 10 residues. The germline V and J ends were trimmed by 7 bases and 7 bases, with 7 bases remaining between them. Germline V gives CDR1 SGHTA, CDR2 FQGNSA.

This sequence joins TRBV2 and TRBJ2-1; 10 positions agree with TRBD1. The CDR3 spans 13 residues. V lost 9 bases and J lost 7; bases outside the gene matches: 6. Germline V gene lookup returns CDR1 SNHLY and CDR2 FYNNEI. The CDR3 DNA reads TGTGCCAGGACAGGGGGCGCGGGGAATGAGCAGTTCTTC. Its translation is CARTGGAGNEQFF.

The CDR3 is CASSVEGEHGPNTEAFF. The DNA for the CDR3 is TGTGCCAGCAGCGTAGAGGGGGAGCACGGTCCGAACACTGAAGCTTTCTTT. The rearrangement uses TRBV9 and TRBJ1-1, with D perhaps matching TRBD1 (6 bases). With 0 bases removed from V and 1 base from J, the gap between germline ends came to 16 bases. Germline loops: CDR1 SGDLS, CDR2 YYNGEE. This CDR3 has 17 amino acids.

The chain links TRBV13 to TRBJ1-2; TRBD1 agrees at 7 bases. CDR1 and CDR2 from the germline V gene are PRHDT and FYEKMQ (reference sequence). V lost 0 bases to trimming and J lost 2 bases; unmatched junction nucleotides: 0. The CDR3 has 14 amino acids. The CDR3 DNA sequence: TGTGCCAGCAGCTTAGGGACAGGGAACTATGGCTACACCTTC. Its translation is CASSLGTGNYGYTF.

The J gene is TRBJ1-2, the V gene TRBV10-3; D is possibly TRBD1 (5 bases). This CDR3 region has 12 residues. CDR1 ENHRY and CDR2 SYGVKD come from the germline V gene. Trimming removed 3 bases from V and 4 bases from J, with 6 bases in between. CDR3: CAISDGGYGYTF. CDR3 sequence (DNA): TGTGCCATCAGTGACGGGGGCTATGGCTACACCTTC.

This chain uses TRBV28 with TRBJ1-2; tentative D call: TRBD1 (6 bases). CDR1 is MDHEN, CDR2 SYDVKM, per germline. The CDR3 consists of 11 residues. V was pared by 6 bases and J by 5 bases, with 7 bases between. The CDR3 loop reads CASRTGYGYTF. In nucleotides, the CDR3 is TGTGCCAGCAGAACAGGGTATGGCTACACCTTC.

CDR3 in DNA: TGTGCCAGCAGCCAAGAGGTCCTAGCGGGAGGGTACGAGCAGTACTTC. The encoded protein is CASSQEVLAGGYEQYF. The chain employs TRBV4-2 and TRBJ2-7; 12 bases map to TRBD2. CDR1 and CDR2 (germline): LGHNA, YNFKEQ. The CDR3 sequence is 16 residues long. V dropped 0 bases and J dropped 4; count of bases not matched to a gene: 4.

This chain joins TRBV18 and TRBJ1-4, with D perhaps TRBD1 (5 bases). CDR3 length equals 14 residues. Germline V CDR1 and CDR2: KGHSH, LQKENI. Trimming removed 0 bases from V and 7 bases from J, with 9 bases in between. CDR3 loop: CASSPPGASEKLFF. The CDR3 DNA sequence: TGTGCCAGCTCACCACCAGGGGCGAGTGAAAAACTGTTTTTT.

This chain links TRBV4-3 with TRBJ2-1, with 8 bases matching TRBD1. The junction had 4 bases not matched to a gene; V was cut back by 4 bases and J by 5 bases. From germline, CDR1 is LGHNA and CDR2 YSLEER. CDR3 size: 14 residues. The CDR3: CASSLQTGDNEQFF. CDR3 DNA sequence: TGCGCCAGCAGCCTCCAGACAGGGGACAATGAGCAGTTCTTC.

This clone was detected once. The chain recombines TRBV4-2 with TRBJ1-2; D not certain. This CDR3 is built from 13 residues. From germline, CDR1 is LGHNA and CDR2 YNFKEQ. V gave up 1 base and J gave up 5 bases, with 8 bases separating them. The CDR3 reads CASSQAETYGYTF. The DNA for the CDR3 is TGTGCCAGCAGCCAAGCGGAGACGTATGGCTACACCTTC.

This clone was observed once. The chain joins TRBV6-5 to TRBJ1-2; D call uncertain. Trimming stripped 2 bases from V and 7 bases from J, with 8 bases between. Germline loops: CDR1 MNHEY, CDR2 SVGAGI. The CDR3 runs to 12 residues. The CDR3 is CASSYAGGGYTF. In DNA form, the CDR3 reads TGTGCCAGCAGTTACGCAGGAGGTGGCTACACCTTC.

The V and J genes are TRBV6-2 or TRBV6-3 and TRBJ2-3, with 11 nucleotides matching TRBD2. Trimming cost V 0 bases and J 2 bases; bases outside gene matches: 1. The CDR3 contains 16 residues. CDR1 is MNHEY, CDR2 SVGEGT, per germline. DNA of the CDR3: TGTGCCAGCAGTTACTCGACTAGCGGGATCACAGATACGCAGTATTTT. This encodes CASSYSTSGITDTQYF.

This chain uses TRBV30 with TRBJ2-2, with D possibly being TRBD2 (6 bases). The CDR3 is made up of 13 amino acids. Between the trimmed V and J ends, which lost 8 bases and 7 bases, there was a span of 17 bases. Germline V gene sequence: CDR1 GTSNPN, CDR2 SVGIG (reference sequence). This chain's CDR3 is CAQGWLAFGELFF. CDR3 sequence (DNA): TGTGCCCAAGGGTGGCTAGCGTTCGGGGAGCTGTTTTTT.

The gene calls are TRBV29-1 and TRBJ1-4; 10 bases agree with TRBD1. Germline V gives CDR1 SQVTM, CDR2 ANQGSEA. The CDR3 loop spans 13 amino acids. Trimming cost V 7 bases and J 6 bases; bases outside gene matches: 5. This CDR3 is CSGTGTGDEKLFF. DNA of the CDR3: TGCAGCGGTACCGGGACAGGGGATGAAAAACTGTTTTTT.

This clone was observed a few times. This sequence joins TRBV10-3 and TRBJ1-1; 9 positions match TRBD1. Losses at the gene ends were 4 bases for V and 6 bases for J; bases not matched to a gene: 3. The CDR3 extends over 13 amino acids. CDR1 and CDR2 from the germline V gene are ENHRY and SYGVKD. The CDR3 DNA follows: TGTGCCATCAGTGGGACAGGGGACCCTGAAGCTTTCTTT. Translating gives CAISGTGDPEAFF.

This clone occurred a few times. This chain links TRBV9 with TRBJ1-2; 9 bases match TRBD1. The CDR3 is 15 residues long. Germline V gene sequence: CDR1 SGDLS, CDR2 YYNGEE. The junction had 10 bases not matched to a gene; V was cut back by 3 bases and J by 7 bases. The CDR3, as DNA: TGTGCCAGCAGCGCCGGACAGGGGAGGAATGTTGGCTACACCTTC. This gives the protein CASSAGQGRNVGYTF.

Regarding this clone: A junction boundary mismatches the germline segment, possibly from a read error. The chain links TRBV28 to TRBJ1-3; a weak D match, TRBD1 (6 bases). Germline assignment: CDR1 MDHEN and CDR2 SYDVKM. The CDR3 length is 12 residues. The CDR3 spells CASSSSGTLPIF. CDR3 DNA: TGTGCCAGCAGTTCCTCCGGGACACTTCCAATTTTT. Filled out from reference TRBV28 and TRBJ1-3, the complete variable domain reads DVKVTQSSRYLVKRTGEKVFLECVQDMDHENMFWYRQDPGLGLRLIYFSYDVKMKEKGDIPEGYSVSREKKERFSLILESASTNQTSMYLCASSSSGTLPIFGEGSWLTVV.

The chain couples TRBV28 to TRBJ1-2; 11 nucleotides align to TRBD1. Germline assignment: CDR1 MDHEN and CDR2 SYDVKM. The CDR3 loop spans 16 amino acids. J lost 8 bases, V lost 5 bases, and 13 bases had no gene match. CDR3 in DNA: TGTGCCAGCAGTACGGGACAGGGGGAAGGTATGCGAGGCTACACCTTC. Residues: CASSTGQGEGMRGYTF.

The chain recombines TRBV5-3 with TRBJ1-2; 7 nucleotides match TRBD1. TRBV5-3 is sorted into the ORF group, with uncertain function. Trimming removed 1 base from V and 2 bases from J; junction bases left unmatched: 2. The CDR3 is 14 residues long. CDR3 bases: TGTGCCAGAAGCTTGACAGGGGCCAACTATGGCTACACCTTC. This gives the protein CARSLTGANYGYTF.

CDR3: CASSLGGPQHF. The CDR3 DNA reads as TGTGCCAGCAGCTTAGGAGGGCCCCAGCATTTT. The chain employs TRBV7-2 and TRBJ1-5; D unclear. Germline V gives CDR1 SGHTA, CDR2 FQGNSA. The CDR3 extends over 11 amino acids. V shed 1 base and J shed 9 bases, with 4 bases lying between them. Filled out from reference TRBV7-2 and TRBJ1-5, the complete variable domain reads GAGVSQSPSNKVTEKGKDVELRCDPISGHTALYWYRQSLGQGLEFLIYFQGNSAPDKSGLPSDRFSAERTGGSVSTLTIQRTQQEDSAVYLCASSLGGPQHFGDGTRLSIL.

The chain employs TRBV27 and TRBJ2-3; 7 nucleotides line up with TRBD2. Germline V lookup: CDR1 MNHEY, CDR2 SMNVEV (reference sequence). The CDR3 has 16 residues. The ends lost 7 bases at V and 1 base at J; junction bases unmatched: 11. CDR3: CASTVKGRGGTDTQYF. The CDR3, as DNA: TGTGCCAGCACCGTCAAGGGGAGGGGAGGCACAGATACGCAGTATTTT.

The gene calls are TRBV7-9 and TRBJ2-1; 9 bases are a match to TRBD1. Germline CDR1 reads SEHNR; CDR2 reads FQNEAQ (reference sequence). The CDR3 consists of 15 residues. V shed 3 bases and J 3 bases; nucleotides not matched to a gene: 3. The CDR3 DNA is TGTGCCAGCAGCTTGGGGACAGGGAACTACAATGAGCAGTTCTTC. Encoded protein: CASSLGTGNYNEQFF. Full variable domain (missing parts from reference TRBV7-9 and TRBJ2-1): DTGVSQNPRHKITKRGQNVTFRCDPISEHNRLYWYRQTLGQGPEFLTYFQNEAQLEKSRLLSDRFSAERPKGSFSTLEIQRTEQGDSAMYLCASSLGTGNYNEQFFGPGTRLTVL.

The gene calls are TRBV10-2 and TRBJ2-7; weak D call: TRBD2 (6 bases). Germline V lookup: CDR1 WSHSY, CDR2 SAAADI. V dropped 8 bases and J dropped 2 bases, with 22 bases sitting between them. The CDR3 spans 16 residues. In DNA form, the CDR3 reads TGCGCCAGCCCCGGAGGGTATTATGAGGTCACCTACGAGCAGTACTTC. This translates into CASPGGYYEVTYEQYF.

The V and J genes are TRBV3-1 (or the pseudogene TRBV3-2) and TRBJ1-2, with TRBD1 identical over 7 bases. The CDR3 runs to 13 residues. Looked up from germline, CDR1 is LGHDT and CDR2 is YNNKEL (reference sequence). With V trimmed by 4 bases and J by 5 bases, 4 bases remained unmatched. CDR3 in amino acids: CASSRDSAYGYTF. The CDR3 DNA follows: TGTGCCAGCAGCCGGGACAGTGCGTATGGCTACACCTTC.

The rearrangement joins TRBV4-3 to TRBJ2-3; D is undetermined. The V end lost 0 bases, the J end lost 7 bases, and 11 bases lay between the germline ends. The CDR3 is 14 amino acids. CDR1 is LGHNA, CDR2 YSLEER, per germline. This chain's CDR3 is CASSQDSSRNTQYF. DNA of the CDR3: TGCGCCAGCAGCCAAGACTCATCGAGGAATACGCAGTATTTT.

Note on this clone: This sample also contains other DNA sequences that code for the same CDR3. The V call is TRBV28, the J call TRBJ2-2, with unresolved D. Trimming took off 1 base at V and 6 bases at J, with 3 bases between the two ends. Germline V gene lookup returns CDR1 MDHEN and CDR2 SYDVKM. The CDR3 is 12 residues long. The CDR3 loop is CASSLLSGELFF. For the CDR3, the DNA is TGTGCCAGCAGTTTATTATCCGGGGAGCTGTTTTTT.

The chain has TRBV7-3 and TRBJ2-1; 8 positions agree with TRBD1. With 2 bases clipped from V and 9 bases from J, the junction kept 6 bases outside the gene matches. CDR3 size: 14 residues. Per the germline V gene, CDR1 is SGHTA and CDR2 is FQGTGA. DNA of the CDR3: TGTGCCAGCAGCTTAGGGTTACAGGGGGGTGAGCAGTTCTTC. It codes for CASSLGLQGGEQFF.